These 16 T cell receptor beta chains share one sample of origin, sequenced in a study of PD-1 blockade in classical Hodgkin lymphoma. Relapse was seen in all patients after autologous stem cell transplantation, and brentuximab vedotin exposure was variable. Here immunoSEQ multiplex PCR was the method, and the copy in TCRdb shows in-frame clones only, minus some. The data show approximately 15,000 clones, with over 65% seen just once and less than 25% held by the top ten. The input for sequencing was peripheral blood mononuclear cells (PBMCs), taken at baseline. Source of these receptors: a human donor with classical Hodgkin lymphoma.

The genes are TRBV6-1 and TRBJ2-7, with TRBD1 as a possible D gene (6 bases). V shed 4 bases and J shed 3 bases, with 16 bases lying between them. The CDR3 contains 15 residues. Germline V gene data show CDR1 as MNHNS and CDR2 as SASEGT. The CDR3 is CASSVNRVSNYEQYF. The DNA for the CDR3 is TGTGCCAGCAGTGTTAACAGGGTTTCTAACTACGAGCAGTACTTC.

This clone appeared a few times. The CDR3 DNA sequence: TGTGCCAGCTCCCGTCGCCAGGGGGCTGACTATGGCTACACCTTC. Protein: CASSRRQGADYGYTF. The V and J genes are TRBV18 and TRBJ1-2, with 8 bases lining up with TRBD1. This CDR3 contains 15 residues. Losses at the gene ends were 6 bases for V and 3 bases for J; bases not matched to a gene: 9. Per the germline V gene, CDR1 is KGHSH and CDR2 is LQKENI.

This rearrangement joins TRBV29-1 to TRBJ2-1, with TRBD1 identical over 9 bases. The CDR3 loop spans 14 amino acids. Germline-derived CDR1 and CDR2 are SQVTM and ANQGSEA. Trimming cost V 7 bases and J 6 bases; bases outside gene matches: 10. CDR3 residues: CSETSGQGFNEQFF. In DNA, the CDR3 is TGCAGCGAAACTTCGGGACAGGGCTTCAATGAGCAGTTCTTC.

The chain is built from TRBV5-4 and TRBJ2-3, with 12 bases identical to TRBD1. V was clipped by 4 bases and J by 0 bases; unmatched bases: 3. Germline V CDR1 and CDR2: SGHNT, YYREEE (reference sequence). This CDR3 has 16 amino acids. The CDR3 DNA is TGTGCCAGCAGCGGGACAGGGGGCGGGAGCACAGATACGCAGTATTTT. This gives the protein CASSGTGGGSTDTQYF.

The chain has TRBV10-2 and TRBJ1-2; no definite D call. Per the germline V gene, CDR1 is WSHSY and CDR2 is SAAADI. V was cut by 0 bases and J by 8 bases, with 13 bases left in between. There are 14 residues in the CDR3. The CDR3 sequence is CASSESSRSGGYTF. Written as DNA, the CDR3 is TGCGCCAGCAGTGAGTCGTCCCGCTCGGGCGGCTACACCTTC.

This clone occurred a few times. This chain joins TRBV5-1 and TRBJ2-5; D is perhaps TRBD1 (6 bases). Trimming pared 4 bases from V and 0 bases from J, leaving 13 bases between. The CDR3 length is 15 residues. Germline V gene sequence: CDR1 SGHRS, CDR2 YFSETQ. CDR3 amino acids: CASSTPQGYQETQYF. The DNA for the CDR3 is TGCGCCAGCAGCACCCCACAGGGATACCAAGAGACCCAGTACTTC.

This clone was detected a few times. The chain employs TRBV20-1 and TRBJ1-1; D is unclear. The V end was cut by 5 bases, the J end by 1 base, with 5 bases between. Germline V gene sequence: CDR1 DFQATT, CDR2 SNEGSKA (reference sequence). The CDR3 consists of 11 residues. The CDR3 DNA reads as TGCAGTGCTTCCGGGAACACTGAAGCTTTCTTT. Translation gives CSASGNTEAFF.

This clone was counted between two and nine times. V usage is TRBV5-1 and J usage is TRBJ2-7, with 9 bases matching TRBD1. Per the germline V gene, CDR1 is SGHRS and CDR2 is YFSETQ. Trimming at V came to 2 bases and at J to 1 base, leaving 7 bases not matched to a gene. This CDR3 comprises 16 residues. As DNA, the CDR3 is TGCGCCAGCAGCTTTGGACAGGGGCTTGGGTCCTACGAGCAGTACTTC. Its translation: CASSFGQGLGSYEQYF. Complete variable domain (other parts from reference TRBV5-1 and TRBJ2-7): KAGVTQTPRYLIKTRGQQVTLSCSPISGHRSVSWYQQTPGQGLQFLFEYFSETQRNKGNFPGRFSGRQFSNSRSEMNVSTLELGDSALYLCASSFGQGLGSYEQYFGPGTRLTVT.

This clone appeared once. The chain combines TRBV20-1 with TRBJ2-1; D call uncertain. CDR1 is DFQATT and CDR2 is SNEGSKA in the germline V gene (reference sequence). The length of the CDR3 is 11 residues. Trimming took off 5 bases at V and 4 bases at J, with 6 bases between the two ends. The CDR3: CSASEYNEQFF. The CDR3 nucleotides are TGCAGTGCTTCGGAGTACAATGAGCAGTTCTTC.

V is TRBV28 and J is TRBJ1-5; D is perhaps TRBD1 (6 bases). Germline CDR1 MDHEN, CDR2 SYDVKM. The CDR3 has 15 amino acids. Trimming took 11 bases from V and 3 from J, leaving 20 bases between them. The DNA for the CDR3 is TGTGCCGCCACTGCCGGGGGGCCCACCAATCAGCCCCAGCATTTT. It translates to CAATAGGPTNQPQHF.

The chain's CDR3 is CASSPRPTGYTIYF. The CDR3 DNA reads as TGTGCCAGCTCACCACGACCAACAGGGTACACCATATATTTT. V gene TRBV18 combines with J gene TRBJ1-3, with a tentative D call TRBD1 (6 bases). Per the germline V gene, CDR1 is KGHSH and CDR2 is LQKENI. V shed 1 base and J shed 8 bases, with 12 bases lying between them. The CDR3 length is 14 residues.

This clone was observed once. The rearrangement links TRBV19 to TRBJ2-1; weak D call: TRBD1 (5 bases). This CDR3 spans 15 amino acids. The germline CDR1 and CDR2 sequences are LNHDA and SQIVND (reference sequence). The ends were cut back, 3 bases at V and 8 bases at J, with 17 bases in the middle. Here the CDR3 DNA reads TGTGCCAGTAGTATCTCCATTACAGGTGGCGATGAGCAGTTCTTC. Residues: CASSISITGGDEQFF.

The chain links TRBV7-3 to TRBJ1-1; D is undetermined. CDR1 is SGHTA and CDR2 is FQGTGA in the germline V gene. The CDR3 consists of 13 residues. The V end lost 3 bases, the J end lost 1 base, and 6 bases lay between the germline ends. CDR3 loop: CASSFTPNTEAFF. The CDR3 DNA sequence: TGTGCCAGCAGCTTCACCCCGAACACTGAAGCTTTCTTT.

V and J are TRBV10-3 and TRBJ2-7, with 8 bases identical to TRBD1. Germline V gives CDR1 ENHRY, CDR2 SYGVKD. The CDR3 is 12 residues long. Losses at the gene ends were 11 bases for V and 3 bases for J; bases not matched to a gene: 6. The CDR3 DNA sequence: TGTGCCGTCGGACAGGGAAACTACGAGCAGTACTTC. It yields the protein CAVGQGNYEQYF.

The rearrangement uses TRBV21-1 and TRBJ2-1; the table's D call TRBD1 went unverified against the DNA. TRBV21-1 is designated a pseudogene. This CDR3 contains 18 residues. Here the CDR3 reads CASSHTRRDTGTKRIQFF. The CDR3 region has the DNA TGTGCCAGCAGCCATACACGCAGAGATACCGGGACAAAGCGGATTCAGTTCTTC.

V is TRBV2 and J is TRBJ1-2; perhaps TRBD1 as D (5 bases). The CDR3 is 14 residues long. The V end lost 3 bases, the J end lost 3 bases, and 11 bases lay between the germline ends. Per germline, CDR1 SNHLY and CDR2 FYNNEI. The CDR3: CASSDSTDYYGYTF. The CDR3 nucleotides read TGTGCCAGCAGTGACTCGACAGACTACTATGGCTACACCTTC. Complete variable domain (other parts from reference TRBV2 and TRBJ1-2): EPEVTQTPSHQVTQMGQEVILRCVPISNHLYFYWYRQILGQKVEFLVSFYNNEISEKSEIFDDQFSVERPDGSNFTLKIRSTKLEDSAMYFCASSDSTDYYGYTFGSGTRLTVV.